This T cell receptor beta chain stems from a study of regulatory T cells. Findings of the study overall: In patients, unique TRB V-J pairs were restricted and V/J usage skewed, especially in Tregs. Patient CD8+ T cells trended nonsignificantly toward lower Shannon entropy than control CD8+ cells.

The primer mix had 52 TRBV and 13 TRBJ primers. Some clones are missing from TCRdb's copy, which holds only in-frame ones; the method was immunoSEQ multiplex PCR. This table has about 20,000 clones, roughly 93% appearing once. Trimming took off 5 bases at V and 5 bases at J, with 18 bases between the two ends. This CDR3 is built from 15 residues. Germline V gene lookup returns CDR1 SEHNR and CDR2 FQNEAQ (reference sequence). A couple of CD3G-deficient patients had more severe autoimmunity; all had some. Of note for this clone: The antigen is unknown.

This TCR was recovered from a child under 10 years old with CD3G deficiency. Sequencing was done on a sample of CD8+ T cells sorted from blood. The rearrangement links TRBV7-9 to TRBJ1-1; possibly TRBD1 for D (6 bases). CDR3 DNA: TGTGCCAGCAGCCTAGAACAGGGCGGAAGAACTGAAGCTTTCTTT. This encodes CASSLEQGGRTEAFF.